This TCR beta chain emerged from a study of blood T cell repertoires in COVID-19 (dated by TCRdb to between 2020 and 2021). At the level of the whole study: Samples covering the acute and convalescent phases of COVID-19 were provided by collaborators in the United States, Italy and Spain. The material from the prospective study consisted of cDNA or gDNA derived from T cells, B-cell-depleted T cells, or PBMCs. The dataset comprised deeply sampled blood TCRbeta repertoires from subjects exposed to, actively infected with, or recovered from COVID-19. The repertoires were released in a freely available public database intended as a resource for research on the immune response to SARS-CoV-2. Samples came from the ongoing ImmuneRACE study (first 160 participants) plus 1,254 subjects from 6 global collaborators. A de-identified subject ID, COVID-19 status, age in years and sex were almost always included in the sample metadata. Where available, HLA class I and class II types were taken from metadata supplied by the sample provider and were not determined by assay-based typing.

V is pared back by 1 base and J by 6 bases, with 16 bases lying between the germline termini. Per the germline V gene, SGHVS is the CDR1 and FNYEAQ is the CDR2. The CDR3 runs 16 residues from the cysteine to the phenylalanine. Only the CDR3 region is kept as DNA, spanning 48 bases read in frame from base 1. The immunoSEQ Assay, a bias-controlled multiplex PCR, was used to amplify TCRbeta CDR3 regions from genomic DNA. Processing in the source paper ran as follows. Within the assay, amplification of reference gene primers was used to estimate how many nucleated cells each sample contained. To quantify the absolute abundance of each unique TCRbeta CDR3 rearrangement, sequence reads were collapsed and filtered. For each sample, productive Simpson clonality was calculated as the square root of Simpson's diversity index across productive rearrangements. TCRdb limited this immuneACCESS table to in-frame rearrangements with V and J called. A share of clones is missing; checked studies link under half to unresolved V genes, and the rest is unexplained. V, J and clone size are those of that table, while D and trimming were read from the DNA. The sample table records some 240,000 clones; 75% to 85% of these occur just once. The ten largest clones take up around 1.5% of the sample.

General study outcomes and caveats: The amount of clinical and demographic metadata varied by source and participant and was provided uncurated.

Note on this clone: No cognate antigen has been identified for it. The input lacks base qualities; no much larger clone sits a single base away.

Samples from volunteer blood donors who had recovered from COVID-19 were contributed by a second Seattle source. Each collaborating institution followed its own protocols to collect whole blood in K2EDTA tubes. For TCRbeta analysis, collaborators shipped samples as frozen whole blood, isolated PBMCs, or DNA extracted from either of those sample types. The sequence came from a woman aged 35 to 49 who had recovered from COVID-19. The sequencing sample was made of peripheral blood. Recombination connected TRBV7-6 to TRBJ2-1, with TRBD2 tentatively as D gene (5 bases match). In nucleotide form, the sequence is TGTGCCAGCAGCTTAGATTCCGCGGGTATGGGCAATGAGCAGTTCTTC. Protein translation: CASSLDSAGMGNEQFF. Outside the CDR3, residues come from the reference TRBV7-6 and TRBJ2-1 proteins, so the full variable domain is: GAGVSQSPRYKVTKRGQDVALRCDPISGHVSLYWYRQALGQGPEFLTYFNYEAQQDKSGLPNDRFSAERPEGSISTLTIQRTEQRDSAMYRCASSLDSAGMGNEQFFGPGTRLTVL.